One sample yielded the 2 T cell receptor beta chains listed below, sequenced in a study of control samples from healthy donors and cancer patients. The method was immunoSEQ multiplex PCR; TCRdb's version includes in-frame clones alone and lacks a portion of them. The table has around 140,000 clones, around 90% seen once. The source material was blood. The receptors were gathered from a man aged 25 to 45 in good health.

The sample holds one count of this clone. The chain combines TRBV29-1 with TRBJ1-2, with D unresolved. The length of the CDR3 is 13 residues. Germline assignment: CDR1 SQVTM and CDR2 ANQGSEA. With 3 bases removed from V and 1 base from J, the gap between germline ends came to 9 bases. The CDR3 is CSVDGQSNYGYTF. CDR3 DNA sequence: TGCAGCGTTGATGGGCAGAGTAACTATGGCTACACCTTC.

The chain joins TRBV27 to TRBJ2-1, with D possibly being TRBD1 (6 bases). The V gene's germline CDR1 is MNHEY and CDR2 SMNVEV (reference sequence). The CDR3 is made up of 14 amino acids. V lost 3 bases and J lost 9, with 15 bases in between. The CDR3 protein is CASSLQGPYGEQFF. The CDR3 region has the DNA TGTGCCAGCAGTTTGCAGGGGCCCTATGGTGAGCAGTTCTTC.